This entry lists 21 T cell receptor beta chains sequenced from one sample in a study of resident and recirculating memory T cells in vitiligo (dated by TCRdb to 2017 to 2018). Library generation was performed with the immunoSEQ multiplex PCR assay. TCRdb provides this immuneACCESS table in a form limited to in-frame rearrangements. Some clones are lacking; in checked studies, under half of them reflect an unresolved V gene, and why the rest are absent is not known. The table for this sample lists tens of thousands of clones; approximately 91% of them were counted only once. Around 4.9% of the sample is taken by the ten largest. Sequenced material: blood. These TCRs come from a male donor with vitiligo.

The chain combines TRBV10-3 with TRBJ2-1, with D possibly being TRBD2 (6 bases). Germline V gene lookup returns CDR1 ENHRY and CDR2 SYGVKD. The CDR3 sequence is 17 residues long. Between the trimmed V and J ends, which lost 6 bases and 0 bases, there was a span of 18 bases. The CDR3 region has the DNA TGTGCCATCAGCCGGACTACCCCTACGAGCTCCTACAATGAGCAGTTCTTC. Translation gives CAISRTTPTSSYNEQFF.

This clone is a singleton in its sample. This rearrangement joins TRBV7-9 to TRBJ2-5, with D perhaps matching TRBD1 (6 bases). The CDR3 runs 14 residues. CDR1 is SEHNR, CDR2 FQNEAQ, per germline (reference sequence). Trimming took 5 bases from V and 1 from J, leaving 11 bases between them. In DNA form, the CDR3 reads TGTGCCAGCAGCGCTTGGACAGTCCAAGAGACCCAGTACTTC. Its protein is CASSAWTVQETQYF.

This chain uses TRBV11-1 with TRBJ2-5; tentative D call: TRBD1 (5 bases). Germline V gene data show CDR1 as SGHAT and CDR2 as FQDESV (reference sequence). CDR3 size: 16 residues. V was trimmed by 1 base and J by 2 bases, leaving 14 bases between them. CDR3 loop: CASSLGLAGLQETQYF. In DNA, the CDR3 is TGTGCCAGCAGCTTAGGGCTGGCAGGGCTACAAGAGACCCAGTACTTC.

This chain connects TRBV7-2 to TRBJ1-2; maybe TRBD1 (5 bases). Deletions cut 5 bases from V and 4 bases from J, with 17 bases between. CDR3 size: 15 residues. Germline lookup yields CDR1 SGHTA and CDR2 FQGNSA. CDR3 amino acids: CASSLRGGQGYGYTF. The CDR3, as DNA: TGTGCCAGCAGCCTCCGCGGAGGGCAGGGCTATGGCTACACCTTC. Full variable domain (outside the CDR3, taken from reference TRBV7-2 and TRBJ1-2): GAGVSQSPSNKVTEKGKDVELRCDPISGHTALYWYRQSLGQGLEFLIYFQGNSAPDKSGLPSDRFSAERTGGSVSTLTIQRTQQEDSAVYLCASSLRGGQGYGYTFGSGTRLTVV.

The rearrangement uses TRBV5-3 and TRBJ2-1; 9 bases match TRBD1. TRBV5-3 counts as an open reading frame of uncertain function. The CDR3 is 15 amino acids. V lost 2 bases to trimming and J lost 5 bases; unmatched junction nucleotides: 5. CDR3 sequence: CARSFRDRADNEQFF. The CDR3 DNA follows: TGTGCCAGAAGCTTCCGGGACAGGGCGGACAATGAGCAGTTCTTC.

The genes are TRBV5-1 and TRBJ2-1; the D is unclear. This CDR3 region has 14 residues. Germline V gives CDR1 SGHRS, CDR2 YFSETQ. Between the trimmed V and J ends, which lost 1 base and 2 bases, there was a span of 7 bases. The CDR3: CASSLYSTYNEQFF. CDR3 DNA: TGCGCCAGCAGCTTGTACAGCACCTACAATGAGCAGTTCTTC.

Here the CDR3 DNA reads TGTGCCAGCAGTTCCCCGACAGGGCAGGGTCAGCCCCAGCATTTT. It yields the protein CASSSPTGQGQPQHF. The chain has TRBV28 and TRBJ1-5; 7 bases match TRBD1. V trimming: 4 bases; J trimming: 6 bases; junction bases outside the gene matches: 9. From germline, CDR1 is MDHEN and CDR2 SYDVKM. The CDR3 sequence is 15 residues long.

The chain employs TRBV6-1 and TRBJ1-1, with TRBD1 identical over 9 bases. V shed 2 bases, J shed 5 bases, and the junction held 6 bases outside the gene matches. The CDR3 spans 15 residues. CDR1 MNHNS and CDR2 SASEGT come from the germline V gene. The CDR3 loop is CASSERGQGRTEAFF. In nucleotides, the CDR3 is TGTGCCAGCAGTGAAAGGGGACAGGGTAGGACTGAAGCTTTCTTT.

This clone was recorded only once. The V and J genes are TRBV2 and TRBJ2-2; 7 nucleotides match TRBD1. V shed 5 bases and J 10 bases; nucleotides not matched to a gene: 4. The CDR3 consists of 12 residues. Germline V CDR1 and CDR2: SNHLY, FYNNEI. CDR3 protein: CASSSQGEELFF. CDR3 DNA: TGTGCCAGCAGTTCCCAGGGGGAGGAGCTGTTTTTT. Combining the CDR3 with reference TRBV2 and TRBJ2-2 gives the whole variable domain EPEVTQTPSHQVTQMGQEVILRCVPISNHLYFYWYRQILGQKVEFLVSFYNNEISEKSEIFDDQFSVERPDGSNFTLKIRSTKLEDSAMYFCASSSQGEELFFGEGSRLTVL.

This sequence joins TRBV7-9 and TRBJ1-1; no clear D gene. CDR3 length equals 13 residues. The germline CDR1 and CDR2 sequences are SEHNR and FQNEAQ (reference sequence). Trimming removed 4 bases at V and 1 base at J, with 7 bases between. The CDR3, as DNA: TGTGCCAGCAGCTCTAACCAGAACACTGAAGCTTTCTTT. Translated: CASSSNQNTEAFF.

The V and J genes are TRBV4-1 and TRBJ1-5; maybe TRBD1 (5 bases). This CDR3 is 14 amino acids long. From germline, CDR1 is MGHRA and CDR2 YSYEKL. V was shortened by 1 base and J by 4 bases, with 8 bases between the two germline ends. The CDR3 spells CASSQAGWNQPQHF. As DNA, the CDR3 is TGCGCCAGCAGCCAAGCAGGGTGGAATCAGCCCCAGCATTTT.

The chain links TRBV9 to TRBJ2-7; 10 nucleotides match TRBD1. V dropped 0 bases and J dropped 2; count of bases not matched to a gene: 2. There are 15 residues in the CDR3. Germline-derived CDR1 and CDR2 are SGDLS and YYNGEE. CDR3 loop: CASSVGDRGPYEQYF. The DNA of the CDR3 is TGTGCCAGCAGCGTAGGGGACAGGGGCCCCTACGAGCAGTACTTC.

The rearrangement joins TRBV6-5 to TRBJ1-1, with D perhaps TRBD1 (5 bases). Trimming took 6 bases from V and 7 from J, leaving 21 bases between them. The CDR3 covers 15 residues. Germline V gene data show CDR1 as MNHEY and CDR2 as SVGAGI. The CDR3 DNA sequence: TGTGCCAGCAGGACTTTGGGGCTGGACCGCATTGAAGCTTTCTTT. Protein sequence: CASRTLGLDRIEAFF.

This chain connects TRBV11-2 to TRBJ2-5, with TRBD1 as a possible D gene (6 bases). Germline V lookup: CDR1 SGHAT, CDR2 FQNNGV. V lost 4 bases, J lost 5 bases, and 14 bases lay in between. The CDR3 sequence is 14 residues long. CDR3 coding DNA: TGTGCCAGCAGCTCCGTACAGGGTAGGGAGACCCAGTACTTC. Protein product: CASSSVQGRETQYF.

The chain employs TRBV28 and TRBJ1-1, with 7 bases fitting TRBD1. Looked up from germline, CDR1 is MDHEN and CDR2 is SYDVKM. The CDR3 has 14 amino acids. V dropped 3 bases and J dropped 11; count of bases not matched to a gene: 12. The CDR3 loop is CASSFSGQAGRAFF. The CDR3 DNA is TGTGCCAGCAGTTTCTCAGGACAGGCGGGGAGGGCTTTCTTT.

The rearrangement uses TRBV19 and TRBJ2-5; TRBD1 is a possible D gene (6 bases). Trimming cost V 5 bases and J 5 bases, with 18 bases left between them. The length of the CDR3 is 15 residues. CDR1 and CDR2 from the germline V gene are LNHDA and SQIVND (reference sequence). CDR3 sequence (DNA): TGTGCCAGTAGTTCATTACAGGGACGGGCGGAGACCCAGTACTTC. It specifies CASSSLQGRAETQYF. The full variable domain, its missing parts supplied by reference TRBV19 and TRBJ2-5, is DGGITQSPKYLFRKEGQNVTLSCEQNLNHDAMYWYRQDPGQGLRLIYYSQIVNDFQKGDIAEGYSVSREKKESFPLTVTSAQKNPTAFYLCASSSLQGRAETQYFGPGTRLLVL.

The V gene is TRBV7-2, the J gene TRBJ1-3; no definite D call. CDR3 size: 11 residues. Trimming shortened V by 5 bases and J by 7 bases, and 6 bases separated the two germline ends. CDR1 is SGHTA, CDR2 FQGNSA, per germline. CDR3 loop: CASSVLNTIYF. In DNA form, the CDR3 reads TGTGCCAGCAGCGTACTGAACACCATATATTTT.

This sequence joins TRBV4-3 and TRBJ2-3, with D hard to call. V was trimmed by 2 bases and J by 2 bases, leaving 5 bases between them. Looked up from germline, CDR1 is LGHNA and CDR2 is YSLEER. This CDR3 is built from 13 residues. The CDR3 protein is CASSQSHTDTQYF. The CDR3 DNA follows: TGCGCCAGCAGCCAATCCCACACAGATACGCAGTATTTT.

The J gene is TRBJ2-2, the V gene TRBV9; 7 bases align to TRBD1. Germline V gene data show CDR1 as SGDLS and CDR2 as YYNGEE. V dropped 0 bases and J dropped 5; count of bases not matched to a gene: 7. The CDR3 is 16 residues long. The CDR3 DNA sequence: TGTGCCAGCAGCGTAGAGGGGACAGTGAGGACCGGGGAGCTGTTTTTT. It yields the protein CASSVEGTVRTGELFF.

The chain has TRBV11-2 and TRBJ2-7; 7 positions agree with TRBD2. The CDR3 has 15 residues. CDR1 and CDR2 from the germline V gene are SGHAT and FQNNGV. Trimming took 5 bases from V and 0 from J; bases not matched to a gene: 7. The CDR3 loop is CASSLAGDYSYEQYF. The CDR3 DNA reads TGTGCCAGCAGCCTTGCGGGGGACTACTCCTACGAGCAGTACTTC.

The chain employs TRBV11-2 and TRBJ1-6, with a possible D match to TRBD1 (5 bases). Trimming stripped 2 bases from V and 6 bases from J, with 11 bases between. This CDR3 comprises 15 residues. The germline V gene encodes CDR1 SGHAT and CDR2 FQNNGV. CDR3 sequence: CASSLFQGSNSPLHF. The DNA for the CDR3 is TGTGCCAGCAGCTTATTTCAGGGTTCTAATTCACCCCTCCACTTT.